The 12 T cell receptor beta chains given below trace back to one sample, sequenced in a study of cytomegalovirus exposure and HLA in healthy donors. Amplification used 60 Vbeta primers and 13 Jbeta primers. Some clones are missing from TCRdb's copy, which holds only in-frame ones; the method was immunoSEQ multiplex PCR. This sample has about 120,000 clones, with 80% found just once. The specimen was PBMCs. The receptors were gathered from a female donor in good health and CMV-seropositive.

The chain joins TRBV7-3 to TRBJ2-3, with D tentatively TRBD2 (5 bases). The CDR3 has 14 residues. Trimming pared 2 bases from V and 5 bases from J, leaving 11 bases between. The germline V gene encodes CDR1 SGHTA and CDR2 FQGTGA. The CDR3 is CASSLGLAGDTQYF. The CDR3 DNA sequence: TGTGCCAGCAGCTTAGGGCTAGCAGGAGATACGCAGTATTTT.

This sequence joins TRBV5-6 and TRBJ2-1, with 14 bases fitting TRBD2. Germline lookup yields CDR1 SGHDT and CDR2 YYEEEE. There are 14 residues in the CDR3. J lost 7 bases, V lost 6 bases, and 3 bases had no gene match. The CDR3 protein is CASTGTSGGNEQFF. The CDR3 DNA sequence: TGTGCCAGCACAGGGACTAGCGGGGGAAATGAGCAGTTCTTC.

The V gene is TRBV5-1, the J gene TRBJ2-1, with TRBD2 matching over 8 bases. This CDR3 is 14 amino acids long. Germline V gene data show CDR1 as SGHRS and CDR2 as YFSETQ. V lost 0 bases, J lost 6 bases, and 2 bases stayed unmatched. The CDR3 DNA reads as TGCGCCAGCAGCTTGGGGGCGGGGGGCAATGAGCAGTTCTTC. Its translation is CASSLGAGGNEQFF.

The chain combines TRBV5-4 with TRBJ2-5; 7 bases align to TRBD2. Looked up from germline, CDR1 is SGHNT and CDR2 is YYREEE (reference sequence). This CDR3 region has 14 residues. V trimming: 4 bases; J trimming: 5 bases; junction bases outside the gene matches: 8. This CDR3 reads CASSRGLLEETQYF. The CDR3 DNA is TGTGCCAGCAGCCGGGGACTATTAGAGGAGACCCAGTACTTC.

The chain uses TRBV11-2 and TRBJ2-5; 11 nucleotides align to TRBD2. The CDR3 length is 16 residues. Germline-derived CDR1 and CDR2 are SGHAT and FQNNGV. After removal of 2 bases from V and 5 bases from J, the junction contained 7 bases not matched to a gene. The DNA for the CDR3 is TGTGCCAGCAGCTTAAATAGCGGGGGGGCAAGGGAGACCCAGTACTTC. Protein: CASSLNSGGARETQYF.

The chain combines TRBV14 with TRBJ1-6; TRBD1 matches 9 bases. Germline trimming cut 3 bases from V and 8 bases from J; bases unmatched to any gene: 5. The CDR3 is 15 residues long. CDR1 and CDR2 (germline): SGHDN, FVKESK. The CDR3 spells CASSHRQGGDSPLHF. CDR3 nucleotide sequence: TGTGCCAGCAGCCACCGACAGGGGGGAGATTCACCCCTCCACTTT.

This chain uses TRBV19 with TRBJ1-2; no clear D. The CDR3 totals 11 residues. Trimming took 6 bases from V and 12 from J, leaving 14 bases between them. Germline V lookup: CDR1 LNHDA, CDR2 SQIVND (reference sequence). For the CDR3, the DNA is TGTGCCAGTAGCATCGGGGTCGAAAACACCTTC. This sequence encodes CASSIGVENTF.

The chain links TRBV7-6 to TRBJ1-5; tentative D call: TRBD1 (5 bases). The CDR3 loop spans 14 amino acids. V dropped 1 base and J dropped 5 bases, with 9 bases sitting between them. The V gene's germline CDR1 is SGHVS and CDR2 FNYEAQ. CDR3 residues: CASSLVGGDQPQHF. The CDR3 DNA sequence: TGTGCCAGCAGCTTAGTGGGGGGGGATCAGCCCCAGCATTTT.

The chain couples TRBV5-1 to TRBJ1-4, with D possibly being TRBD1 (6 bases). Trimming took off 5 bases at V and 5 bases at J, with 10 bases between the two ends. Germline V gene lookup returns CDR1 SGHRS and CDR2 YFSETQ. The CDR3 is 13 amino acids. Here the CDR3 DNA reads TGCGCCAGCAGGGATGACAGGAATGAAAAACTGTTTTTT. Translation: CASRDDRNEKLFF. Based on the CDR3 plus reference TRBV5-1 and TRBJ1-4, the full variable domain is KAGVTQTPRYLIKTRGQQVTLSCSPISGHRSVSWYQQTPGQGLQFLFEYFSETQRNKGNFPGRFSGRQFSNSRSEMNVSTLELGDSALYLCASRDDRNEKLFFGSGTQLSVL.

As DNA, the CDR3 is TGTGCCACGGGACTAGCGGGGTTAAATACGCAGTATTTT. Translation gives CATGLAGLNTQYF. V and J are TRBV13 and TRBJ2-3, with 13 nucleotides matching TRBD2. V lost 10 bases and J lost 7; bases outside the gene matches: 5. CDR1 is PRHDT and CDR2 is FYEKMQ in the germline V gene (reference sequence). CDR3 size: 13 residues.

The rearrangement uses TRBV5-5 and TRBJ1-1; TRBD1 matches at 9 bases. Germline-derived CDR1 and CDR2 are SGHKS and YYEKEE (reference sequence). CDR3 length: 15 amino acids. J gave up 1 base and V 3 bases, and 4 bases lay outside the gene matches. For the CDR3, the DNA is TGTGCCAGCAGCTCTCCGGGACAGGGGAACACTGAAGCTTTCTTT. It translates to CASSSPGQGNTEAFF.

This chain links TRBV30 with TRBJ1-6, with TRBD1 as a possible D gene (5 bases). CDR3 length: 13 amino acids. The germline CDR1 and CDR2 sequences are GTSNPN and SVGIG (reference sequence). V dropped 0 bases and J dropped 12 bases, with 12 bases sitting between them. The CDR3 bases are TGTGCCTGGAGTGTTGGGACTCAGGAACCCCTCCACTTT. Its protein is CAWSVGTQEPLHF.